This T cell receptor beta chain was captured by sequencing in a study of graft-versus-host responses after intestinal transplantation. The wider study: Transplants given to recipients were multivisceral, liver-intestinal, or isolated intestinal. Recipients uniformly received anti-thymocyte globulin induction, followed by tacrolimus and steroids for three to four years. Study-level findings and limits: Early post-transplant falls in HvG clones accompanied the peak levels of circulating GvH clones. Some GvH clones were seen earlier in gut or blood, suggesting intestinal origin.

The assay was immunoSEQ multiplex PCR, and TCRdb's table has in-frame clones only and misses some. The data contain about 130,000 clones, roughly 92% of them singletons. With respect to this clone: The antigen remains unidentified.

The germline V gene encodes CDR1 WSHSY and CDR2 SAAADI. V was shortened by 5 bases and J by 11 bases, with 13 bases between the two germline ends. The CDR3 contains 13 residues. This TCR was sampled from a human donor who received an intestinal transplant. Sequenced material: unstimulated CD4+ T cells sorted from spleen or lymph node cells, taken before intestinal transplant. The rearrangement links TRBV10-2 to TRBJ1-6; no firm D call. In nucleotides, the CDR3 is TGCGCCAGCAGTAGGCAGGTTGGGGCACCCCTCCACTTT. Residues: CASSRQVGAPLHF.